The clone carrying this T cell receptor beta chain appeared many times. As yet, its antigen is unknown. The sample comes from a study of neurological immune-mediated disorders. Overall study findings and caveats: HTLV-1-associated myelopathy had the most TCR clonal expansion, and multiple sclerosis had the least, less than healthy controls. No CDR3 amino acid sequences were shared by expanded clones across subjects, suggesting private repertoires in all groups.

The team produced cDNA through 5'RACE using 10-nucleotide random UMIs. MiXCR, applied by TCRdb to the 5' RACE reads, yields one record per CDR3 protein. Seen here are 25,000 to 35,000 distinct CDR3 sequences, roughly 15% observed once, and the top ten hold around a quarter. The V gene's germline CDR1 is SGHVS and CDR2 FQNEAQ. This CDR3 comprises 15 residues. Trimming pared 2 bases from V and 5 bases from J, leaving 13 bases between. This sequence joins TRBV7-8 and TRBJ2-4; maybe TRBD2 (5 bases). The TCR comes from a man between 65 and 80 years old in good health. Sample: PBMCs. The CDR3 region is CASSLTRTGQNIQYF. In DNA, the CDR3 is TGTGCCAGCAGCTTAACGAGGACTGGCCAAAACATTCAGTACTTC.